A selection of T cell receptor beta chains follows, all from one sample in a study of neurological immune-mediated disorders. TCRdb passed the 5' RACE reads through MiXCR, listing each CDR3 protein once. Of 65,000 to 95,000 distinct CDR3 sequences detected, approximately 6% appear once; the ten largest clones hold over 6.5%. Specimen: PBMCs. These receptors all come from a woman in her sixties or seventies with multiple sclerosis. Both conserved end residues are part of each CDR3. The order of the fields is clone size, J gene, D gene, V gene, CDR3 DNA, CDR3 protein. A D gene is named only where the DNA matches it firmly. Size tells how often a clone was seen (once, few, many) or the class of an expanded clone, and some rows leave it out.

>many|TRBJ2-7|TRBD2|TRBV9
TGTGCCAGCAGCGTAGACAGCGGGGGGTCCTACGAGCAGTACTTC
CASSVDSGGSYEQYF
>many|TRBJ2-1|-|TRBV20-1
TGCAGTGCTAGCCAGCTAGGCTCCTACAATGAGCAGTTCTTC
CSASQLGSYNEQFF
>many|TRBJ2-7|-|TRBV7-6
TGTGCCAGCAGCTTAGTCGGGGGGCAGGGAGAGCAGTACTTC
CASSLVGGQGEQYF
>-|TRBJ1-5|TRBD1|TRBV30
TGTGCCTGGACCAAGAGGGACAGAAGCAATCAGCCCCAGCATTTT
CAWTKRDRSNQPQHF
>-|TRBJ2-2|TRBD2|TRBV11-2
TGTGCCAGCGTTCCGGGGGGTCGGAACACCGGGGAGCTGTTTTTT
CASVPGGRNTGELFF
>many|TRBJ1-1|-|TRBV5-1
TGCGCCAGCAGCTTCGGGTCAGGGGTCAGTAGGAACACTGAAGCTTTCTTT
CASSFGSGVSRNTEAFF
>many|TRBJ1-1|-|TRBV28
TGTGCCAGCAGTTTACAAGTCGAGAAAGCTTTCTTT
CASSLQVEKAFF
>many|TRBJ1-2|-|TRBV7-9
TGTGCCAGCAGCCCCGACATGGACAGATCCTATGGCTACACCTTC
CASSPDMDRSYGYTF
>-|TRBJ1-6|TRBD1|TRBV20-1
TGCAGTGCTAGAGTCCGGACAGGGACTTTCTATAATTCACCCCTCCACTTT
CSARVRTGTFYNSPLHF
>many|TRBJ2-5|-|TRBV20-1
TGCAGTGCTAGACCAGGACCGGAGACCCAGTACTTC
CSARPGPETQYF
>few|TRBJ2-1|-|TRBV12-3/TRBV12-4
TGTGCCAGCAGTTTAGGCTACGCCTCCAATGAGCAGTTCTTC
CASSLGYASNEQFF
>many|TRBJ1-2|-|TRBV20-1
TGCAGTGCTAGAGCACCCCGGGAGGGGGCTAACTATGGCTACACCTTC
CSARAPREGANYGYTF
>few|TRBJ2-1|TRBD1|TRBV20-1
TGCAGTGCTAGAGGGACAGGGGCGCAGGGTGAGCAGTTCTTC
CSARGTGAQGEQFF
>many|TRBJ2-6|-|TRBV5-1
TGCGCCAGCAGCCCGAGGGACATATCTGGGGCCAACGTCCTGACTTTC
CASSPRDISGANVLTF
>many|TRBJ2-7|-|TRBV5-1
TGCGCCAGCAGCTCCAGCTCCTACGAGCAGTACTTC
CASSSSSYEQYF
>-|TRBJ2-2|-|TRBV28
TGTGCCAGCAGTTTAAGTCAGTGGTCCGGGGAGCTGTTTTTT
CASSLSQWSGELFF
>many|TRBJ2-7|-|TRBV4-1
TGCGCCAGCAGCCACCCAGGGGGGGTCTCCTACGAGCAGTACTTC
CASSHPGGVSYEQYF
>-|TRBJ2-1|TRBD2|TRBV20-1
TGCAGTGCTAGGTTGCGGACTAGAAGGTACAATGAGCAGTTCTTC
CSARLRTRRYNEQFF
>many|TRBJ1-2|TRBD1|TRBV20-1
TGCAGTGCTAGATCTTACAGGGGAAGTTGGGATGGCTACACCTTC
CSARSYRGSWDGYTF
>many|TRBJ1-4|-|TRBV20-1
TGCAGTGCTCCCCCGGTGGTTAGGGATGAAAAACTGTTTTTT
CSAPPVVRDEKLFF
>many|TRBJ2-3|TRBD1|TRBV29-1
TGCAGCGAGCAGGGGGTGGCTACGCAGTATTTT
CSEQGVATQYF
>many|TRBJ2-1|TRBD2|TRBV6-1
TGTGCCAGCCGCCTAGCGGGGGGGCCTAGTGAGCAGTTCTTC
CASRLAGGPSEQFF
>few|TRBJ1-1|-|TRBV18
TGTGCCAGCTCACCACAGAGGTCCGTGAACACTGAAGCTTTCTTT
CASSPQRSVNTEAFF
>many|TRBJ1-5|-|TRBV11-2
TGTGCCAGCAGCTTAGACCCAGGGACTAGCAATCAGCCCCAGCATTTT
CASSLDPGTSNQPQHF
>many|TRBJ1-6|-|TRBV5-1
TGCGCCAGCAGCCCGGAGGCCGGGAATTCACCCCTCCACTTT
CASSPEAGNSPLHF
>many|TRBJ2-5|-|TRBV7-2
TGTGCCAGCAGCCCGGACAGCATTCAAGAGACCCAGTACTTC
CASSPDSIQETQYF
>many|TRBJ1-1|-|TRBV5-1
TGCGCCAGCAGCTTGGAAGGGACCACTGAAGCTTTCTTT
CASSLEGTTEAFF
>many|TRBJ1-1|-|TRBV28
TGTGCCAGCAGTTTTATTATCGGGAACACTGAAGCTTTCTTT
CASSFIIGNTEAFF
>-|TRBJ2-5|TRBD1|TRBV5-1
TGCGCCAGCAGCCCCTTGGGGACAGAGCAAGAGACCCAGTACTTC
CASSPLGTEQETQYF
>many|TRBJ2-6|-|TRBV7-2
TGTGCCAGCAGCACCCTAGGCTCTGGGGCCAACGTCCTGACTTTC
CASSTLGSGANVLTF
>-|TRBJ1-3|-|TRBV29-1
TGCAGCGTCAGCGACGACAGAACTGGAAACACCATATATTTT
CSVSDDRTGNTIYF
>many|TRBJ1-6|-|TRBV28
TGTGCCAGCAGTTTCGGGGGCTCACCCCTCCACTTT
CASSFGGSPLHF
>many|TRBJ2-5|TRBD2|TRBV20-1
TGCAGTGCTGAGACTAGCGGGGGCGGGGAGACCCAGTACTTC
CSAETSGGGETQYF
>many|TRBJ1-2|-|TRBV7-2
TGTGCCAGCAGCTTAGCTCCAGCAGACTATGGCTACACCTTC
CASSLAPADYGYTF
>-|TRBJ2-7|TRBD1|TRBV6-2/TRBV6-3
TGTGCCAGCAGCCCAACAGGGGCCTCCTACGAGCAGTACTTC
CASSPTGASYEQYF
>many|TRBJ2-2|-|TRBV4-2
TGTGCCAGCAGCCAAGGTCGACTGAACACCGGGGAGCTGTTTTTT
CASSQGRLNTGELFF
>many|TRBJ1-1|-|TRBV6-5
TGTGCCAGCAGTGCGACAGGAATGAACACTGAAGCTTTCTTT
CASSATGMNTEAFF
>many|TRBJ2-3|-|TRBV7-6
TGTGCCAGCATCCGGGGGGATACGCAGTATTTT
CASIRGDTQYF
>many|TRBJ2-3|TRBD1|TRBV24-1
TGTGCCACCAGTGATTATAGGATAGGTACAGGGGCCGCTGACACAGATACGCAGTATTTT
CATSDYRIGTGAADTDTQYF
>many|TRBJ1-5|-|TRBV12-3/TRBV12-4
TGTGCCAGCAGTCGACCACAGGGTCGAGGCAATCAGCCCCAGCATTTT
CASSRPQGRGNQPQHF
>many|TRBJ2-1|-|TRBV20-1
TGCAGTGCTAGAGAGCTGGGAAGGAATGAGCAGTTCTTC
CSARELGRNEQFF
>-|TRBJ1-5|-|TRBV20-1
TGCAGTGCTAGTTACACAGGTCCGACGGGGCCCCAGCATTTT
CSASYTGPTGPQHF